This T cell receptor beta chain emerged from a study of shared clonotypes between healthy human individuals. Regarding this clone: With a much larger clone just one base away, this may be a read error.

The deep-level immunoSEQ assay was used. Assay used: immunoSEQ multiplex PCR; TCRdb lists only in-frame clones, some missing. The data contain about 480,000 clones, almost 80% of them singletons. The source is a woman between 40 and 50 years old in good health. Some clones in this sample may be carry-over from other donors' samples. The sample consisted of PBMCs.

CDR3 sequence reads: CASSPPATSSYNEQFF. The CDR3 nucleotides read TGTGCCAGCAGCCCCCCCGCGACTAGCTCCTACAATGAGCAGTTCTTC. This chain connects TRBV7-6 to TRBJ2-1; D might be TRBD2 (6 bases). V was cut by 5 bases and J by 0 bases, with 14 bases left in between. This CDR3 has 16 amino acids. CDR1 and CDR2 (germline): SGHVS, FNYEAQ.